This is a list of T cell receptor beta chains from one sample in a study of PD-L1 blockade in urothelial cancer. The table came from immunoSEQ multiplex PCR; TCRdb's copy has only in-frame clones and leaves some out. The top ten clones hold around 8.3% of a sample with some 35,000 clones, 90% of them seen once. The input for sequencing was PBMCs, taken around atezolizumab (anti-PD-L1) treatment. Receptors were obtained from a man in his sixties or seventies with urothelial cancer. Each CDR3 is given with its conserved first and last residue. Fields, in order: V gene, J gene, clone size, D gene, CDR3 protein, CDR3 DNA. D genes are given only for firm matches. Some rows mark clone size as missing; the rest say once, few, many or name a class of expanded clone.

V: TRBV6-5
J: TRBJ2-1
size: once
D: TRBD2
CDR3: CASSRTSGSARFF
DNA: TGTGCCAGCAGTCGGACTAGCGGGAGCGCACGGTTCTTC

V: TRBV28
J: TRBJ2-1
size: .
D: TRBD2
CDR3: CASSSLAGGFYNEQFF
DNA: TGTGCCAGCAGTTCGTTAGCGGGAGGGTTCTACAATGAGCAGTTCTTC

V: TRBV29-1
J: TRBJ2-5
size: .
D: .
CDR3: CSAEDPGETQYF
DNA: TGCAGCGCTGAAGATCCAGGGGAGACCCAGTACTTC

V: TRBV6-1
J: TRBJ1-3
size: .
D: .
CDR3: CASSEAGPAIYF
DNA: TGTGCCAGCAGTGAGGCGGGGCCCGCCATATATTTT

V: TRBV28
J: TRBJ1-1
size: few
D: .
CDR3: CASSLMDTREAFF
DNA: TGTGCCAGCAGTTTGATGGACACGAGGGAAGCTTTCTTT

V: TRBV13
J: TRBJ2-7
size: .
D: TRBD1
CDR3: CASSLDRGTHEQYF
DNA: TGTGCCAGCAGCTTAGACAGGGGGACCCACGAGCAGTACTTC

V: TRBV14
J: TRBJ2-1
size: .
D: TRBD2
CDR3: CASSQGLARNEQFF
DNA: TGTGCCAGCAGCCAAGGACTAGCGCGTAATGAGCAGTTCTTC

V: TRBV29-1
J: TRBJ2-1
size: .
D: TRBD2
CDR3: CSVYQRGPNEQFF
DNA: TGCAGCGTTTATCAGCGGGGCCCCAATGAGCAGTTCTTC

V: TRBV27
J: TRBJ1-2
size: .
D: TRBD1
CDR3: CASSKQGGANYGYTF
DNA: TGTGCCAGCAGTAAACAGGGGGGAGCTAACTATGGCTACACCTTC

V: TRBV29-1
J: TRBJ2-7
size: .
D: .
CDR3: CSVALGLSEQYF
DNA: TGCAGCGTTGCCCTGGGACTTAGCGAGCAGTACTTC

V: TRBV5-6
J: TRBJ2-7
size: .
D: .
CDR3: CASSSGPSRHFEQYF
DNA: TGTGCCAGCAGTTCAGGGCCCAGCCGACACTTCGAGCAGTACTTC

V: TRBV6-5
J: TRBJ2-7
size: .
D: .
CDR3: CASMGSGAYEQYF
DNA: TGTGCCAGCATGGGTAGCGGTGCCTACGAGCAGTACTTC

V: TRBV5-1
J: TRBJ2-3
size: .
D: .
CDR3: CASSLVAGLSTDTQYF
DNA: TGCGCCAGCAGCTTGGTGGCGGGACTTAGCACAGATACGCAGTATTTT

V: TRBV7-2
J: TRBJ1-1
size: once
D: .
CDR3: CASSLSVGSGTEAFF
DNA: TGTGCCAGCAGCTTAAGTGTGGGATCGGGAACTGAAGCTTTCTTT

V: TRBV28
J: TRBJ2-2
size: .
D: .
CDR3: CASSPRGELFF
DNA: TGTGCCAGCAGCCCCCGCGGGGAGCTGTTTTTT

V: TRBV29-1
J: TRBJ2-1
size: .
D: TRBD2
CDR3: CSVEEGLSLNEQFF
DNA: TGCAGCGTTGAAGAGGGACTAAGCTTAAATGAGCAGTTCTTC

V: TRBV9
J: TRBJ2-3
size: .
D: .
CDR3: CASSVIPTGRDTQYF
DNA: TGTGCCAGCAGCGTAATCCCGACAGGCAGAGATACGCAGTATTTT

V: TRBV6-6
J: TRBJ2-7
size: once
D: TRBD2
CDR3: CASSGTSGSRVEQYF
DNA: TGTGCCAGCAGTGGGACTAGCGGGAGCAGGGTCGAGCAGTACTTC

V: TRBV7-6
J: TRBJ2-1
size: .
D: TRBD2
CDR3: CASSRGLAGAYNEQFF
DNA: TGTGCCAGCAGCAGAGGCCTAGCGGGAGCTTACAATGAGCAGTTCTTC

V: TRBV9
J: TRBJ2-5
size: .
D: .
CDR3: CASSVEAYETQYF
DNA: TGTGCCAGCAGCGTAGAAGCGTATGAGACCCAGTACTTC

V: TRBV12-5
J: TRBJ2-4
size: .
D: TRBD1
CDR3: CASGTDRGLTSAKNIQYF
DNA: TGTGCTAGTGGCACCGACAGGGGGCTTACCTCAGCCAAAAACATTCAGTACTTC

V: TRBV5-1
J: TRBJ2-7
size: .
D: .
CDR3: CASSTPGQGGDEQYF
DNA: TGCGCCAGCAGCACGCCCGGCCAGGGTGGGGACGAGCAGTACTTC

V: TRBV7-6
J: TRBJ2-5
size: .
D: TRBD2
CDR3: CASSLGALLAGGETQYF
DNA: TGTGCCAGCAGCTTAGGGGCACTATTGGCGGGAGGGGAGACCCAGTACTTC

V: TRBV19
J: TRBJ1-3
size: .
D: .
CDR3: CASSPGRRHSGNTIYF
DNA: TGTGCCAGTAGTCCGGGAAGGAGGCACTCTGGAAACACCATATATTTT

V: TRBV15
J: TRBJ2-3
size: .
D: TRBD2
CDR3: CATSISGSADTQYF
DNA: TGTGCCACCAGCATTAGCGGGAGTGCCGATACGCAGTATTTT

V: TRBV5-1
J: TRBJ2-2
size: few
D: .
CDR3: CASSFTVLNTGELFF
DNA: TGCGCCAGCAGCTTCACAGTCCTGAACACCGGGGAGCTGTTTTTT

V: TRBV28
J: TRBJ1-1
size: few
D: .
CDR3: CASSSQVTEAFF
DNA: TGTGCCAGCAGTTCACAGGTTACTGAAGCTTTCTTT

V: TRBV2
J: TRBJ2-5
size: .
D: .
CDR3: CASEIGGRGRETQYF
DNA: TGTGCCAGCGAAATCGGGGGAAGAGGGAGGGAGACCCAGTACTTC

V: TRBV10-3
J: TRBJ1-2
size: .
D: .
CDR3: CAIKFFSGTYSYGYTF
DNA: TGTGCCATCAAGTTTTTCTCAGGCACCTATTCCTATGGCTACACCTTC

V: TRBV9
J: TRBJ2-1
size: .
D: TRBD2
CDR3: CASSVSGGSYNEQFF
DNA: TGTGCCAGCAGCGTATCGGGAGGCTCCTACAATGAGCAGTTCTTC

V: TRBV10-3
J: TRBJ2-3
size: .
D: .
CDR3: CAISVADTQYF
DNA: TGTGCCATCAGTGTGGCTGATACGCAGTATTTT

V: TRBV21-1
J: TRBJ2-7
size: .
D: .
CDR3: CASSTDSFPYEQYF
DNA: TGTGCCAGCAGCACCGACAGTTTCCCCTACGAGCAGTACTTC

V: TRBV27
J: TRBJ2-2
size: .
D: TRBD2
CDR3: CASSSRLAGAGELFF
DNA: TGTGCCAGCAGTTCTCGACTAGCGGGAGCCGGGGAGCTGTTTTTT